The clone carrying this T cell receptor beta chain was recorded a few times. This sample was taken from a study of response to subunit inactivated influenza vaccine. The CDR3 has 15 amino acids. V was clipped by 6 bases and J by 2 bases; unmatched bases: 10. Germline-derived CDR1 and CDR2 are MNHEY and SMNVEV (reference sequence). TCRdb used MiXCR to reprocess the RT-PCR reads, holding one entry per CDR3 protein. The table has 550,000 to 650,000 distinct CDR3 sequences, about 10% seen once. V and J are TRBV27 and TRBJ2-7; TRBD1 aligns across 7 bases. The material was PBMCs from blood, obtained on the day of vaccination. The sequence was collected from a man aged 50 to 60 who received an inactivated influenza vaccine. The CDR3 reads CASSKNTGQTYEQYF. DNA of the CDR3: TGTGCCAGCAGCAAAAACACGGGACAGACCTACGAGCAGTACTTC.